These 23 T cell receptor beta chains were all obtained from the same sample, sequenced in a study of cytomegalovirus exposure and HLA in healthy donors. 60 Vbeta and 13 Jbeta primers were used in PCR. Assay: immunoSEQ multiplex PCR; the TCRdb copy retains only in-frame clones and omits some. This sample has about 120,000 clones; approximately 80% occur once, and the top ten carry about 6.6%. Sequenced input: PBMCs. These receptors came from a man aged 30 to 45 in good health and CMV-seropositive.

This sequence joins TRBV27 and TRBJ1-1, with D perhaps matching TRBD1 (6 bases). This CDR3 is 16 amino acids long. Germline loops: CDR1 MNHEY, CDR2 SMNVEV (reference sequence). V lost 5 bases and J 5 bases, leaving 21 bases between the germline ends. The CDR3 protein is CASSQLGSQGVTEAFF. CDR3 in DNA: TGTGCCAGCAGTCAACTGGGGTCACAGGGAGTGACTGAAGCTTTCTTT.

This clone turned up a few times. V gene TRBV27 combines with J gene TRBJ1-1; D gene uncertain. The germline V gene encodes CDR1 MNHEY and CDR2 SMNVEV (reference sequence). Trimming stripped 4 bases from V and 10 bases from J, with 13 bases between. CDR3 length: 12 amino acids. CDR3 sequence reads: CASSSPRGAAFF. CDR3 DNA sequence: TGTGCCAGCAGTTCTCCGAGAGGCGCAGCTTTCTTT.

The CDR3 nucleotides are TGTGCCAGCAGCGGGACAGGGGAGGTCCTCGGACGCTACACCTTC. Translated, it gives CASSGTGEVLGRYTF. The J gene is TRBJ1-2, the V gene TRBV6-5, with 10 bases lining up with TRBD1. Trimming removed 6 bases from V and 9 bases from J; junction bases left unmatched: 13. CDR1 MNHEY and CDR2 SVGAGI come from the germline V gene. This CDR3 comprises 15 residues.

The chain employs TRBV28 and TRBJ1-2; 7 positions match TRBD1. The J segment lost 5 bases and the V segment lost 5 bases, leaving 5 bases of the junction unmatched. The CDR3 extends over 13 amino acids. Germline-derived CDR1 and CDR2 are MDHEN and SYDVKM. The CDR3 DNA reads as TGTGCCAGCAGTCCCGGGACAGATTATGGCTACACCTTC. The encoded protein is CASSPGTDYGYTF.

V is TRBV25-1 and J is TRBJ1-5; D is possibly TRBD1 (6 bases). Per germline, CDR1 MGHDK and CDR2 SYGVNS. This CDR3 spans 14 amino acids. V lost 6 bases, J lost 3 bases, and 12 bases lay in between. In nucleotides, the CDR3 is TGTGCCAGCAGCGCGACAGGACCCAATCAGCCCCAGCATTTT. It is translated as CASSATGPNQPQHF. Drawing the rest from reference TRBV25-1 and TRBJ1-5, the complete variable domain is EADIYQTPRYLVIGTGKKITLECSQTMGHDKMYWYQQDPGMELHLIHYSYGVNSTEKGDLSSESTVSRIRTEHFPLTLESARPSHTSQYLCASSATGPNQPQHFGDGTRLSIL.

This clone was recorded only once. The chain carries TRBV14 and TRBJ1-1; 7 nucleotides line up with TRBD1. This CDR3 comprises 15 residues. Losses at the gene ends were 1 base for V and 5 bases for J; bases not matched to a gene: 7. Per germline, CDR1 SGHDN and CDR2 FVKESK. CDR3 nucleotide sequence: TGTGCCAGCAGCCAAGGTCAGGGGGTGTGGACTGAAGCTTTCTTT. Residues: CASSQGQGVWTEAFF.

This sequence joins TRBV5-1 and TRBJ1-1; TRBD1 agrees at 7 bases. Trimming at V came to 9 bases and at J to 5 bases, leaving 13 bases not matched to a gene. The CDR3 is 14 amino acids. Germline CDR1 is SGHRS and CDR2 is YFSETQ. This CDR3 is CATREGGTGTEAFF. In DNA form, the CDR3 reads TGCGCCACCAGGGAAGGGGGCACGGGTACTGAAGCTTTCTTT.

The chain has TRBV19 and TRBJ1-1, with 7 nucleotides matching TRBD1. The CDR3 is 18 residues long. Germline lookup yields CDR1 LNHDA and CDR2 SQIVND (reference sequence). V was pared by 3 bases and J by 3 bases, with 16 bases of the junction left unmatched. CDR3 region: CASSISLVQGTADTEAFF. In DNA form, the CDR3 reads TGTGCCAGTAGTATCTCCTTGGTTCAGGGGACAGCGGACACTGAAGCTTTCTTT. Full variable domain (missing parts from reference TRBV19 and TRBJ1-1): DGGITQSPKYLFRKEGQNVTLSCEQNLNHDAMYWYRQDPGQGLRLIYYSQIVNDFQKGDIAEGYSVSREKKESFPLTVTSAQKNPTAFYLCASSISLVQGTADTEAFFGQGTRLTVV.

The V and J genes are TRBV27 and TRBJ1-1, with D maybe TRBD1 (6 bases). Trimming removed 3 bases at V and 4 bases at J, with 15 bases between. This CDR3 has 15 amino acids. CDR1 is MNHEY and CDR2 is SMNVEV in the germline V gene (reference sequence). DNA of the CDR3: TGTGCCAGCAGTTTCTCGGTGGGGGCAGGCACTGAAGCTTTCTTT. Protein sequence: CASSFSVGAGTEAFF.

The gene calls are TRBV7-9 and TRBJ1-1, with 10 bases matching TRBD1. Germline V lookup: CDR1 SEHNR, CDR2 FQNEAQ (reference sequence). V was pared by 2 bases and J by 4 bases, with 7 bases of the junction left unmatched. The CDR3 spans 16 residues. CDR3 amino acids: CASSLSGTGAGTEAFF. The DNA for the CDR3 is TGTGCCAGCAGCTTATCCGGGACAGGGGCAGGCACTGAAGCTTTCTTT. The whole variable domain, filled in from reference TRBV7-9 and TRBJ1-1, reads DTGVSQNPRHKITKRGQNVTFRCDPISEHNRLYWYRQTLGQGPEFLTYFQNEAQLEKSRLLSDRFSAERPKGSFSTLEIQRTEQGDSAMYLCASSLSGTGAGTEAFFGQGTRLTVV.

J is TRBJ2-7 and V is TRBV27; D possibly corresponds to TRBD1 (6 bases). The CDR3 spans 13 residues. V was clipped by 3 bases and J by 3 bases, with 9 bases between them. Germline V lookup: CDR1 MNHEY, CDR2 SMNVEV (reference sequence). The CDR3 nucleotides read TGTGCCAGCAGTTTGGACAGAGACTACGAGCAGTACTTC. This gives the protein CASSLDRDYEQYF.

This chain links TRBV21-1 with TRBJ2-7; the table's D call of TRBD1 was not tested on the DNA. TRBV21-1 is a recognized pseudogene. This CDR3 has 18 amino acids. CDR3 protein: CASSSFYARGLITYEQYF. CDR3 sequence (DNA): TGTGCCAGCAGCAGTTTCTACGCCAGGGGCCTCATAACCTACGAGCAGTACTTC.

V usage is TRBV5-5 and J usage is TRBJ1-4; D is unclear. The V end lost 4 bases, the J end lost 7 bases, and 14 bases lay between the germline ends. CDR3 length: 14 amino acids. Germline CDR1 is SGHKS and CDR2 is YYEKEE (reference sequence). The CDR3 region is CASSVLVGGEKLFF. CDR3 nucleotides: TGTGCCAGCAGCGTTTTGGTTGGAGGTGAAAAACTGTTTTTT.

The gene calls are TRBV25-1 and TRBJ1-4; a possible D gene is TRBD1 (5 bases). CDR1 and CDR2 from the germline V gene are MGHDK and SYGVNS. Trimming stripped 5 bases from V and 8 bases from J, with 12 bases between. The CDR3 totals 13 residues. Here the CDR3 reads CASSFRQREKLFF. The CDR3, as DNA: TGTGCCAGCAGTTTTCGACAGAGGGAAAAACTGTTTTTT.

This rearrangement joins TRBV2 to TRBJ1-1, with D possibly matching TRBD1 (5 bases). This CDR3 is 13 amino acids long. The V end lost 2 bases, the J end lost 6 bases, and 10 bases lay between the germline ends. Germline CDR1 is SNHLY and CDR2 is FYNNEI. This CDR3 reads CASSESARAEAFF. DNA for the CDR3: TGTGCCAGCAGTGAAAGTGCCAGGGCTGAAGCTTTCTTT.

This clone showed up just once. The rearrangement joins TRBV6-6 to TRBJ2-7; D perhaps matches TRBD2 (6 bases). V shed 6 bases and J shed 1 base, with 16 bases lying between them. The germline V gene has CDR1 MNHNY and CDR2 SVGAGI (reference sequence). The CDR3 runs to 15 residues. CDR3 in amino acids: CASRDGAGESYEQYF. In nucleotides, the CDR3 is TGTGCCAGCAGGGACGGAGCGGGCGAATCCTACGAGCAGTACTTC.

The chain carries TRBV6-5 and TRBJ1-2; the D gene is possibly TRBD1 (5 bases). V gave up 5 bases and J gave up 8 bases, with 12 bases separating them. Germline V gives CDR1 MNHEY, CDR2 SVGAGI. This CDR3 spans 12 amino acids. The CDR3 reads CASSPQGGGYTF. The CDR3 DNA sequence: TGTGCCAGCAGTCCCCAGGGTGGGGGCTACACCTTC.

V and J are TRBV27 and TRBJ2-1; TRBD1 matches 7 bases. The germline V gene encodes CDR1 MNHEY and CDR2 SMNVEV (reference sequence). With V trimmed by 6 bases and J by 0 bases, 8 bases remained unmatched. The CDR3 sequence is 16 residues long. CDR3 amino acids: CASRDRDSYSYNEQFF. The CDR3 DNA sequence: TGTGCCAGCAGGGACCGGGACAGTTACTCCTACAATGAGCAGTTCTTC.

The gene calls are TRBV11-2 and TRBJ2-3; 8 nucleotides agree with TRBD2. The CDR3 is 16 amino acids. Germline loops: CDR1 SGHAT, CDR2 FQNNGV. The V and J ends lost 2 bases and 1 base, in that order; junction bases with no gene match: 5. The CDR3 region has the DNA TGTGCCAGCAGCTTAAGCGGGGGCGGGGGCACAGATACGCAGTATTTT. Encoded protein: CASSLSGGGGTDTQYF. The whole variable domain, remainder taken from reference TRBV11-2 and TRBJ2-3, is EAGVAQSPRYKIIEKRQSVAFWCNPISGHATLYWYQQILGQGPKLLIQFQNNGVVDDSQLPKDRFSAERLKGVDSTLKIQPAKLEDSAVYLCASSLSGGGGTDTQYFGPGTRLTVL.

This clone was observed a handful of times. The V call is TRBV19, the J call TRBJ1-5; D perhaps matches TRBD1 (6 bases). V lost 5 bases and J 6 bases, leaving 26 bases between the germline ends. The CDR3 loop spans 18 amino acids. CDR1 and CDR2 (germline): LNHDA, SQIVND (reference sequence). CDR3 bases: TGTGCCAGTAGTCCGGGGGGGCCGCCCGGGCGTCATGGTCAGCCCCAGCATTTT. It encodes CASSPGGPPGRHGQPQHF.

The rearrangement joins TRBV15 to TRBJ2-7; 8 nucleotides line up with TRBD1. CDR3 length: 16 residues. Germline V gene data show CDR1 as LNHNV and CDR2 as YYDKDF (reference sequence). V lost 0 bases to trimming and J lost 3 bases; unmatched junction nucleotides: 7. The CDR3 sequence: CATSRDGQGRRYEQYF. In DNA form, the CDR3 reads TGTGCCACCAGCAGAGATGGACAGGGTCGGCGCTACGAGCAGTACTTC.

J is TRBJ2-7 and V is TRBV25-1; TRBD2 is a possible D gene (6 bases). Trimming took 2 bases from V and 7 from J, leaving 6 bases between them. This CDR3 has 11 residues. The V gene's germline CDR1 is MGHDK and CDR2 SYGVNS. CDR3 loop: CASSEREEQYF. DNA of the CDR3: TGTGCCAGCAGTGAACGGGAGGAGCAGTACTTC.

The V gene is TRBV6-5, the J gene TRBJ2-5; TRBD1 matches 7 bases. Germline CDR1 MNHEY, CDR2 SVGAGI. This CDR3 contains 14 residues. The junction had 4 bases not matched to a gene; V was cut back by 6 bases and J by 0 bases. The CDR3 nucleotides read TGTGCCAGCAGCCGGGACAGAAACCAAGAGACCCAGTACTTC. Residues: CASSRDRNQETQYF.